These T cell receptor beta chains were read from a single sample in a study of graft-versus-host responses after intestinal transplantation. Sequencing used immunoSEQ multiplex PCR; TCRdb keeps in-frame clones, though not all of them. The sample has 55,000 to 70,000 clones, approximately 90% seen once. Material: PBMCs, obtained about 120 days after intestinal transplantation. These receptors came from a human patient who received an intestinal transplant, so some T cells may come from the graft donor. Each CDR3 is given with its conserved first and last residue. D genes are given only for firm matches. Part of the rows lack a size; the others show once, few, many or a class for expanded clones.

16,TRBV19,once,TRBD2,TRBJ2-5,CASSSPSGGIFGTQYF,TGTGCCAGTAGTAGTCCTAGCGGGGGGATATTTGGGACCCAGTACTTC
13,TRBV2,NA,NA,TRBJ2-5,CASSETALGPQYF,TGTGCCAGCAGTGAAACTGCCTTGGGACCCCAGTACTTC
13,TRBV28,NA,NA,TRBJ2-5,CASSPAGPETQYF,TGTGCCAGCAGTCCCGCCGGGCCAGAGACCCAGTACTTC
15,TRBV18,NA,TRBD2,TRBJ2-1,CASSPWTSGDNEQFF,TGTGCCAGCTCACCATGGACTAGCGGCGACAATGAGCAGTTCTTC
14,TRBV6-5,NA,TRBD2,TRBJ2-1,CASSLAGGLNEQFF,TGTGCCAGCAGTCTAGCGGGGGGGCTCAATGAGCAGTTCTTC
14,TRBV6-1,NA,NA,TRBJ1-4,CASSWGVTNEKLFF,TGTGCCAGCAGTTGGGGGGTAACTAATGAAAAACTGTTTTTT
15,TRBV6-9,few,NA,TRBJ2-6,CASSDVISGANVLTF,TGTGCCAGCAGTGACGTCATCTCTGGGGCCAACGTCCTGACTTTC
16,TRBV5-6,NA,TRBD1,TRBJ1-2,CASSSRQGDLNYGYTF,TGTGCCAGCAGCTCCAGACAGGGGGACTTAAACTATGGCTACACCTTC
13,TRBV6-6,NA,NA,TRBJ1-6,CASSYSISGPLHF,TGTGCCAGCAGTTACTCGATTTCTGGGCCCCTCCACTTT
17,TRBV18,NA,TRBD2,TRBJ2-5,CASSPKPGLAGQETQYF,TGTGCCAGCTCACCGAAGCCGGGACTAGCGGGACAAGAGACCCAGTACTTC
15,TRBV5-1,NA,TRBD1,TRBJ1-5,CASRAGTGINQPQHF,TGCGCCAGCAGGGCCGGGACAGGGATCAATCAGCCCCAGCATTTT
14,TRBV19,NA,TRBD1,TRBJ1-5,CASSILTGDQPQHF,TGTGCCAGTAGTATACTGACAGGGGATCAGCCCCAGCATTTT
14,TRBV2,once,NA,TRBJ2-7,CASTFRALAYEQYF,TGTGCCAGCACCTTCCGGGCGCTTGCCTACGAGCAGTACTTC
16,TRBV28,NA,TRBD1,TRBJ2-3,CASSLVRDRDTDTQYF,TGTGCCAGCAGTTTGGTTCGGGACAGGGACACAGATACGCAGTATTTT
13,TRBV7-8,NA,NA,TRBJ2-7,CASRPRGSYEQYF,TGTGCCAGCAGGCCCCGGGGGTCCTACGAGCAGTACTTC
14,TRBV5-1,once,TRBD1,TRBJ2-7,CASSLGETGDEQYF,TGCGCCAGCAGCTTGGGGGAGACAGGGGACGAGCAGTACTTC